A selection of T cell receptor beta chains follows, all from one sample in a study of identical twins. TCRdb ran MiXCR on the 5' RACE reads and lists one entry per CDR3 protein. The table includes under 900,000 distinct CDR3 sequences, roughly 18% detected once. The sample was also reused in another study, on T cells expressing NK-cell markers.

Sequencing was done on a sample of PBMCs. These receptors all stem from a woman younger than 30 in good health. CDR3s include the opening cysteine and the closing phenylalanine or tryptophan. D genes are given only for firm matches. Not all rows give a size; the values are once, few, many and, for expanded clones, a class.

clone size | D gene | J gene | V gene | CDR3 DNA | CDR3 protein
few | TRBD2 | TRBJ2-1 | TRBV20-1 | TGCAGTGCTCAAGCGGGGGACTCCTACAATGAGCAGTTCTTC | CSAQAGDSYNEQFF
NA | NA | TRBJ1-3 | TRBV7-9 | TGTGCCAGCAGCTTAGGTCCAGGGAATGGAAACACCATATATTTT | CASSLGPGNGNTIYF
few | NA | TRBJ1-2 | TRBV19 | TGTGCCAGTAGTATTCGGCTGGGGTATGGCTACACCTTC | CASSIRLGYGYTF
few | NA | TRBJ2-7 | TRBV12-3/TRBV12-4 | TGTGCCAGCAGCCAAGTTGGGGCAGGCCGACCCTACGAGCAGTACTTC | CASSQVGAGRPYEQYF
few | TRBD2 | TRBJ2-5 | TRBV20-1 | TGCAGTGCTAGTATCTCGGGAGGGCCACTAGAGACCCAGTACTTC | CSASISGGPLETQYF
NA | TRBD2 | TRBJ2-3 | TRBV29-1 | TGCAGCGCTAGCGGGAGGGCCAACACAGATACGCAGTATTTT | CSASGRANTDTQYF
few | NA | TRBJ2-1 | TRBV20-1 | TGCAGTGCGAGGGGCGGCTGGACGGCTCAGTTCTTC | CSARGGWTAQFF
few | NA | TRBJ1-5 | TRBV21-1 | TGTGCCAGCAGCCCGCGGACAGGCGTCTATCGCAATCAGCCCCAGCATTTT | CASSPRTGVYRNQPQHF
once | NA | TRBJ2-7 | TRBV20-1 | TGCAGTGCTAGATCCCCAGGGACTCCATACGAGCAGTACTTC | CSARSPGTPYEQYF
NA | TRBD1 | TRBJ1-4 | TRBV29-1 | TGCAGCGTTGCAGGGACAGATGAAAAACTGTTTTTT | CSVAGTDEKLFF
few | NA | TRBJ1-2 | TRBV7-8 | TGTGCCAGCAGCTTAGGGGCGGGGGCCTATGGCTACACCTTC | CASSLGAGAYGYTF
few | NA | TRBJ1-1 | TRBV6-2/TRBV6-3 | TGTGCCAGCAGCCCCACACGGCTGGGGAACACTGAAGCTTTCTTT | CASSPTRLGNTEAFF
NA | TRBD2 | TRBJ2-2 | TRBV5-1 | TGCGCCAGCCGCCCCCCCGGGCGGGGGGACACCGGGGAGCTGTTTTTT | CASRPPGRGDTGELFF
NA | NA | TRBJ2-2 | TRBV11-2 | TGTGCCAGCAGCTTCGGCTATTACACCGGGGAGCTGTTTTTT | CASSFGYYTGELFF
few | NA | TRBJ2-7 | TRBV6-1 | TGTGCCAGCGGATTCCCGGGCGGATACTACGAGCAGTACTTC | CASGFPGGYYEQYF
NA | NA | TRBJ1-4 | TRBV20-1 | TGCAGTGCTAGTATGGGACAAAACGAAAAACTGTTTTTT | CSASMGQNEKLFF
few | TRBD1 | TRBJ1-2 | TRBV15 | TGTGCCACCAGCAGCTCTACCACAGGGGAGGTTGGGGGCTACACCTTC | CATSSSTTGEVGGYTF
few | NA | TRBJ2-2 | TRBV5-1 | TGCGCCAGCAGCTTGAGCCCCCTAACCGGGGAGCTGTTTTTT | CASSLSPLTGELFF
NA | TRBD2 | TRBJ2-1 | TRBV20-1 | TGCAGTGCTCCAACCTCCAGCGGGGTGTTCAATGAGCAGTTCTTC | CSAPTSSGVFNEQFF
NA | NA | TRBJ2-1 | TRBV4-1 | TGCGCCAGCATTGGTTTTAGAAATGAGCAGTTCTTC | CASIGFRNEQFF
few | TRBD1 | TRBJ2-7 | TRBV29-1 | TGCAGCGTTGAATCGCGACAGGGGGCTTTCTACGAGCAGTACTTC | CSVESRQGAFYEQYF
NA | TRBD1 | TRBJ1-2 | TRBV12-3/TRBV12-4 | TGTGCCAGCAGTAATGGACAGGGGAGATATGGCTACACCTTC | CASSNGQGRYGYTF
many | NA | TRBJ2-7 | TRBV12-3/TRBV12-4 | TGCGCCAGCAGCTTGAGGGACGAGCAGTACTTC | CASSLRDEQYF
NA | NA | TRBJ2-1 | TRBV5-5 | TGTGCCAGCAGCTTTGACCCTGGTTGGGTCGGTGAGCAGTTCTTC | CASSFDPGWVGEQFF
NA | NA | TRBJ2-7 | TRBV12-3/TRBV12-4 | TGTGCCAGCAGTTTGGAGCGGCCTAGCAGCGAGCAGTACTTC | CASSLERPSSEQYF